This TCR beta chain was observed in a study of shared clonotypes between healthy human individuals. Overall study context: The people who gave samples were two women and a few men aged 18 to 49. Study-wide findings and caveats: Naive subsets tended to show greater estimated richness than memory subsets. The naive CD4 repertoires of several donors were compared, and about 5% of clonotypes were shared.

A note on this clone: Its antigen is unknown.

All donors were healthy HIV-negative adults lacking recent acute infections or vaccinations. Some clones are missing from TCRdb's copy, which holds only in-frame ones; the method was immunoSEQ multiplex PCR. The table includes roughly 410,000 clones, approximately 97% detected once. Germline loops: CDR1 ENHRY, CDR2 SYGVKD. This CDR3 is 17 amino acids long. The ends lost 3 bases at V and 1 base at J; junction bases unmatched: 11. Sequenced sample: memory CD8+ T cells sorted from blood. The subset: CD45RO+ cells pooled with CCR7-negative TemRA cells. The clonotype comes from a man between 25 and 39 years old in good health. The chain combines TRBV10-3 with TRBJ1-2, with 7 bases fitting TRBD1. CDR3 in amino acids: CAISDPGTTGLNYGYTF. DNA of the CDR3: TGTGCCATCAGTGACCCAGGAACGACAGGGCTTAACTATGGCTACACCTTC.